This entry features one T cell receptor beta chain sequence. This sample is part of a study of blood T cell repertoires in COVID-19. For the study at large: Spain, Italy and the United States supplied samples that represented acute and convalescent COVID-19. PBMCs, B-cell-depleted T cells, or T cells were the source of the cDNA or gDNA that made up the material.

Original data processing: Estimates of nucleated cell counts were drawn from the amplification of reference gene primers. Profiling relied on immunoSEQ multiplex PCR, and the TCRdb table lists in-frame clones only, not all of them. V and J calls and clone size are given by that table; D and trimming were obtained from the DNA. The sample shows 190,000 or so clones, more than 75% of them seen only once. Per the germline V gene, CDR1 is LGHNA and CDR2 is YNFKEQ. The V end lost 0 bases, the J end lost 4 bases, and 15 bases lay between the germline ends. The CDR3 totals 17 residues. What was sequenced was peripheral blood. This receptor was taken from a middle-aged man with active or convalescent COVID-19. The chain is built from TRBV4-2 and TRBJ2-2, with D maybe TRBD2 (5 bases). Here the CDR3 DNA reads TGTGCCAGCAGCCAAGATAGGGCTAGTGAGGGCACCGGGGAGCTGTTTTTT. Translation: CASSQDRASEGTGELFF.